The 24 T cell receptor beta chains presented below share a single source sample, sequenced in a study of shared clonotypes between healthy human individuals (dated by TCRdb to the early 2020s). Library construction relied on the immunoSEQ multiplex PCR assay. TCRdb provides this immuneACCESS table in a form limited to in-frame rearrangements. Some clones are lacking; in checked studies, under half of them reflect an unresolved V gene, and why the rest are absent is not known. The sample records over 2 million clones, 85% to 95% of which are singletons. More than 0.1% of the sample lies in the top ten. The sequenced material came from naive CD4+ T cells sorted from blood. According to the study, the label for this sample's cell subset or site signals: CD45RA+ positively selected. These receptors were collected from a man between 18 and 29 years old in good health.

The chain has TRBV30 and TRBJ1-4; the match to TRBD1 covers 7 bases. The V and J ends lost 0 bases and 8 bases, in that order; junction bases with no gene match: 12. CDR1 and CDR2 (germline): GTSNPN, SVGIG (reference sequence). The CDR3 length is 16 residues. CDR3 coding DNA: TGTGCCTGGAGTGTCCCCGACAGGGCCCCAGGGGAAAAACTGTTTTTT. Translated, it gives CAWSVPDRAPGEKLFF.

V gene TRBV19 combines with J gene TRBJ2-7; D might be TRBD2 (6 bases). Trimming removed 8 bases at V and 4 bases at J, with 15 bases between. The CDR3 spans 13 residues. The V gene's germline CDR1 is LNHDA and CDR2 SQIVND (reference sequence). CDR3 residues: CASGTPGAYEQYF. The CDR3 DNA reads as TGTGCCAGTGGGACTCCCGGGGCTTACGAGCAGTACTTC.

The J gene is TRBJ2-7, the V gene TRBV10-2, with D perhaps matching TRBD1 (5 bases). The length of the CDR3 is 12 residues. CDR1 is WSHSY, CDR2 SAAADI, per germline. Deletions cut 3 bases from V and 6 bases from J, with 9 bases between. CDR3 coding DNA: TGCGCCAGCAGTGAACAAGGGGCCGAGCAGTACTTC. Its translation is CASSEQGAEQYF.

On this clone: This same CDR3 is encoded by further DNA sequences in the sample. This chain uses TRBV29-1 with TRBJ1-1; 7 bases fit TRBD1. The CDR3 loop spans 11 amino acids. V was clipped by 7 bases and J by 1 base; unmatched bases: 0. Germline values: CDR1 SQVTM, CDR2 ANQGSEA. The CDR3: CSGQGNTEAFF. The CDR3 nucleotides read TGCAGCGGACAGGGGAACACTGAAGCTTTCTTT. The entire variable domain, with the rest obtained from reference TRBV29-1 and TRBJ1-1, is as follows: SAVISQKPSRDICQRGTSLTIQCQVDSQVTMMFWYRQQPGQSLTLIATANQGSEATYESGFVIDKFPISRPNLTFSTLTVSNMSPEDSSIYLCSGQGNTEAFFGQGTRLTVV.

This sequence joins TRBV4-3 and TRBJ2-1; D may be TRBD2 (5 bases). In germline, CDR1 is LGHNA, CDR2 YSLEER. This CDR3 has 13 amino acids. V was shortened by 0 bases and J by 12 bases, with 12 bases between the two germline ends. The CDR3 region has the DNA TGCGCCAGCAGCCAAGATATTCAGCGGAGGCAGTTCTTC. Its translation: CASSQDIQRRQFF.

About this clone itself: Other DNA sequences in the sample encode the same CDR3. The rearrangement joins TRBV19 to TRBJ1-1; the D gene is possibly TRBD1 (6 bases). The CDR3 covers 13 residues. Germline-derived CDR1 and CDR2 are LNHDA and SQIVND (reference sequence). V was cut by 6 bases and J by 1 base, with 9 bases left in between. The CDR3 DNA follows: TGTGCCAGTAGGGACAGTTCGAACACTGAAGCTTTCTTT. Its protein is CASRDSSNTEAFF. The full variable domain, rest sourced from reference TRBV19 and TRBJ1-1, is DGGITQSPKYLFRKEGQNVTLSCEQNLNHDAMYWYRQDPGQGLRLIYYSQIVNDFQKGDIAEGYSVSREKKESFPLTVTSAQKNPTAFYLCASRDSSNTEAFFGQGTRLTVV.

The CDR3 is CASSVSATVSGELFF. As DNA, the CDR3 is TGTGCCAGCAGCGTATCCGCGACAGTGTCCGGGGAGCTGTTTTTT. The V call is TRBV9, the J call TRBJ2-2; weak D call: TRBD1 (5 bases). V dropped 1 base and J dropped 6 bases, with 13 bases sitting between them. Germline V gene sequence: CDR1 SGDLS, CDR2 YYNGEE. CDR3 length: 15 amino acids.

The chain recombines TRBV30 with TRBJ2-7, with TRBD2 matching over 10 bases. Germline V gives CDR1 GTSNPN, CDR2 SVGIG (reference sequence). CDR3 length: 14 amino acids. The trim removed 5 bases at V and 4 bases at J, leaving 8 bases unmatched. The CDR3 DNA reads TGTGCCTGGGATCAAGGACTAGCGGTATACGAGCAGTACTTC. Its protein is CAWDQGLAVYEQYF. Full variable domain (rest looked up from reference TRBV30 and TRBJ2-7): SQTIHQWPATLVQPVGSPLSLECTVEGTSNPNLYWYRQAAGRGLQLLFYSVGIGQISSEVPQNLSASRPQDRQFILSSKKLLLSDSGFYLCAWDQGLAVYEQYFGPGTRLTVT.

This chain connects TRBV11-2 to TRBJ2-3, with D possibly being TRBD2 (5 bases). CDR3 size: 14 residues. V was pared by 5 bases and J by 0 bases, with 9 bases between. CDR1 and CDR2 from the germline V gene are SGHAT and FQNNGV. CDR3 sequence: CASSKTRSTDTQYF. Written as DNA, the CDR3 is TGTGCCAGCAGCAAAACTAGAAGCACAGATACGCAGTATTTT.

The J gene is TRBJ1-4, the V gene TRBV7-3; no clear D. This CDR3 is built from 9 residues. V lost 11 bases and J 8 bases, leaving 6 bases between the germline ends. Germline V gives CDR1 SGHTA, CDR2 FQGTGA. The CDR3 spells CAGYEKLFF. CDR3 coding DNA: TGTGCCGGGTACGAAAAACTGTTTTTT.

The chain recombines TRBV2 with TRBJ2-7; maybe TRBD1 (5 bases). V was trimmed by 6 bases and J by 3 bases, leaving 15 bases between them. Germline-derived CDR1 and CDR2 are SNHLY and FYNNEI. The CDR3 sequence is 14 residues long. In nucleotides, the CDR3 is TGTGCCAGCAGCGGAACCACAGGTGGCTACGAGCAGTACTTC. Its translation is CASSGTTGGYEQYF.

The V and J genes are TRBV7-2 and TRBJ2-5; 7 bases match TRBD2. Unmatched junction bases numbered 10, after V lost 1 base and J lost 5 bases. The CDR3 runs 16 residues. Per the germline V gene, CDR1 is SGHTA and CDR2 is FQGNSA. This CDR3 reads CASSLGGRAGVETQYF. Written as DNA, the CDR3 is TGTGCCAGCAGCTTAGGGGGTAGGGCGGGAGTGGAGACCCAGTACTTC.

This chain connects TRBV2 to TRBJ2-7; maybe TRBD1 (5 bases). The CDR3 is 13 amino acids. V gave up 4 bases and J gave up 3 bases, with 10 bases separating them. Looked up from germline, CDR1 is SNHLY and CDR2 is FYNNEI. In nucleotides, the CDR3 is TGTGCCAGCAGTGTTGGGCAGGGCTACGAGCAGTACTTC. Encoded protein: CASSVGQGYEQYF.

The J gene is TRBJ2-7, the V gene TRBV11-2; 7 bases line up with TRBD1. The V gene end was trimmed by 1 base and the J gene end by 6 bases; junction bases not matched to a gene: 9. This CDR3 comprises 15 residues. The germline CDR1 and CDR2 sequences are SGHAT and FQNNGV. The CDR3 DNA is TGTGCCAGCAGCTTAGGAGCAGGGGGAGTCGGCGAGCAGTACTTC. This gives the protein CASSLGAGGVGEQYF.

This clone was seen once. This rearrangement joins TRBV5-4 to TRBJ2-7; no clear D gene. From germline, CDR1 is SGHNT and CDR2 YYREEE (reference sequence). The CDR3 contains 13 residues. Trimming removed 2 bases from V and 3 bases from J, with 9 bases in between. The CDR3 region is CASSFGDVYEQYF. For the CDR3, the DNA is TGTGCCAGCAGCTTCGGAGACGTCTACGAGCAGTACTTC.

The chain joins TRBV5-1 to TRBJ2-1, with 7 bases identical to TRBD2. This CDR3 spans 16 amino acids. Trimming cost V 4 bases and J 0 bases; bases outside gene matches: 7. CDR1 and CDR2 (germline): SGHRS, YFSETQ. Here the CDR3 reads CASSLGRVSSYNEQFF. CDR3 DNA: TGCGCCAGCAGCCTGGGGAGGGTAAGCTCCTACAATGAGCAGTTCTTC.

In its sample, this clone was seen a few times. The CDR3 region is CASSPGQGAASYEQYF. CDR3 sequence (DNA): TGTGCCAGCAGCCCTGGACAGGGGGCGGCTTCGTACGAGCAGTACTTC. The chain has TRBV4-2 and TRBJ2-7; 11 bases line up with TRBD1. The V segment lost 4 bases and the J segment 4 bases; nucleotides outside the gene matches: 9. This CDR3 contains 16 residues. Germline V gene lookup returns CDR1 LGHNA and CDR2 YNFKEQ.

This chain uses TRBV30 with TRBJ2-1; a weak D match, TRBD2 (6 bases). Germline values: CDR1 GTSNPN, CDR2 SVGIG (reference sequence). The V end lost 7 bases, the J end lost 7 bases, and 11 bases lay between the germline ends. The CDR3 contains 11 residues. The chain's CDR3 is CALQEGNEQFF. CDR3 DNA sequence: TGTGCCTTACAGGAGGGGAATGAGCAGTTCTTC.

The chain recombines TRBV10-3 with TRBJ2-1, with a tentative D call TRBD1 (5 bases). CDR1 and CDR2 from the germline V gene are ENHRY and SYGVKD. This CDR3 is built from 13 residues. V lost 5 bases and J 5 bases, leaving 10 bases between the germline ends. The CDR3 bases are TGTGCCATCAGTACAGGACGTAACAATGAGCAGTTCTTC. Protein: CAISTGRNNEQFF.

The chain recombines TRBV28 with TRBJ1-5; D not certain. Germline V gene lookup returns CDR1 MDHEN and CDR2 SYDVKM. CDR3 size: 14 residues. V was pared by 3 bases and J by 3 bases, with 9 bases between. CDR3 region: CASSFEGPNQPQHF. As DNA, the CDR3 is TGTGCCAGCAGTTTTGAGGGCCCCAATCAGCCCCAGCATTTT. Filled out from reference TRBV28 and TRBJ1-5, the complete variable domain reads DVKVTQSSRYLVKRTGEKVFLECVQDMDHENMFWYRQDPGLGLRLIYFSYDVKMKEKGDIPEGYSVSREKKERFSLILESASTNQTSMYLCASSFEGPNQPQHFGDGTRLSIL.

This chain connects TRBV6-6 to TRBJ2-7, with TRBD2 as a possible D gene (6 bases). The V end lost 4 bases, the J end lost 9 bases, and 19 bases lay between the germline ends. From germline, CDR1 is MNHNY and CDR2 SVGAGI (reference sequence). This CDR3 has 14 amino acids. The CDR3 reads CASSSQTSGVGQYF. The DNA of the CDR3 is TGTGCCAGCAGTTCCCAGACCTCGGGGGTAGGGCAGTACTTC.

The J gene is TRBJ2-7, the V gene TRBV6-1, with unresolved D. Germline V gene sequence: CDR1 MNHNS, CDR2 SASEGT. CDR3 length: 12 residues. V was clipped by 9 bases and J by 2 bases, with 11 bases between them. The CDR3 loop is CASLEKTYEQYF. CDR3 DNA sequence: TGTGCCAGTCTTGAAAAAACCTACGAGCAGTACTTC.

The chain couples TRBV15 to TRBJ2-1; TRBD2 agrees at 13 bases. V gave up 5 bases and J gave up 4 bases; unmatched junction bases: 5. Germline V gene data show CDR1 as LNHNV and CDR2 as YYDKDF (reference sequence). This CDR3 is 16 amino acids long. CDR3 protein: CATSGGTSGIYNEQFF. In nucleotides, the CDR3 is TGTGCCACCAGCGGGGGGACTAGCGGGATTTACAATGAGCAGTTCTTC.

J is TRBJ1-2 and V is TRBV5-4; TRBD1 matches at 10 bases. CDR3 length: 15 residues. CDR1 SGHNT and CDR2 YYREEE come from the germline V gene (reference sequence). V gave up 4 bases and J gave up 4 bases; unmatched junction bases: 7. Here the CDR3 reads CASSISGTGAYGYTF. The CDR3, as DNA: TGTGCCAGCAGCATTTCCGGGACAGGGGCCTATGGCTACACCTTC. Using reference TRBV5-4 and TRBJ1-2 for the parts outside the CDR3, the full variable domain is ETGVTQSPTHLIKTRGQQVTLRCSSQSGHNTVSWYQQALGQGPQFIFQYYREEENGRGNFPPRFSGLQFPNYSSELNVNALELDDSALYLCASSISGTGAYGYTFGSGTRLTVV.